The entry that follows covers one TCR beta chain sequence. As yet, its antigen is unknown. Other DNA sequences from this sample encode an identical CDR3 as well. The data were obtained in a study of shared clonotypes between healthy human individuals. Study-wide points: Non-shared clonotypes displayed generation probabilities falling below those of clonotypes present in all four donors. The represented genetic and exposure-history diversity was limited by the small number of donors. Sorted-subset sequencing, rarefaction showed, was incomplete despite large depth.

Sequencing used immunoSEQ multiplex PCR; TCRdb keeps in-frame clones, though not all of them. The sample lists fewer than 2.5 million clones; roughly 93% were seen once. The CDR3 runs 15 residues. Deletions cut 0 bases from V and 2 bases from J, with 10 bases between. Germline V lookup: CDR1 SGHRS, CDR2 YFSETQ. This chain uses TRBV5-1 with TRBJ2-3; TRBD1 or TRBD2 may be the D gene (5 bases each). This TCR derives from a man aged 18 to 30 in good health. Some clones in this sample may be carry-over from other donors' samples. Sequenced input: naive CD4+ T cells from PBMCs. Subset denoted: CD45RA+ positively selected. The chain's CDR3 is CASSLGGTATDTQYF. As DNA, the CDR3 is TGCGCCAGCAGCTTGGGTGGGACGGCCACAGATACGCAGTATTTT.